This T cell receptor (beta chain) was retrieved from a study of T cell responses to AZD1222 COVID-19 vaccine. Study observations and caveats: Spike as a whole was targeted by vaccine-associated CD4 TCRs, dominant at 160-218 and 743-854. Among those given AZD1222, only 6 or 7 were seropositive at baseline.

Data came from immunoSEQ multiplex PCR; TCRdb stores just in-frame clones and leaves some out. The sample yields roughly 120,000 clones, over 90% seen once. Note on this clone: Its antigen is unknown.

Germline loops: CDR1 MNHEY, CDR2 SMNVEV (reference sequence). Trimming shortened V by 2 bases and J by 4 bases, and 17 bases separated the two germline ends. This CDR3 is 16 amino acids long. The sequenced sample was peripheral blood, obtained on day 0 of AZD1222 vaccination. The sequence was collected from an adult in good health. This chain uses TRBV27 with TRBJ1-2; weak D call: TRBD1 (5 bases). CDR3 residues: CASSLVWGEGSYGYTF. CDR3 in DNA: TGTGCCAGCAGTTTAGTTTGGGGGGAGGGGAGCTATGGCTACACCTTC.